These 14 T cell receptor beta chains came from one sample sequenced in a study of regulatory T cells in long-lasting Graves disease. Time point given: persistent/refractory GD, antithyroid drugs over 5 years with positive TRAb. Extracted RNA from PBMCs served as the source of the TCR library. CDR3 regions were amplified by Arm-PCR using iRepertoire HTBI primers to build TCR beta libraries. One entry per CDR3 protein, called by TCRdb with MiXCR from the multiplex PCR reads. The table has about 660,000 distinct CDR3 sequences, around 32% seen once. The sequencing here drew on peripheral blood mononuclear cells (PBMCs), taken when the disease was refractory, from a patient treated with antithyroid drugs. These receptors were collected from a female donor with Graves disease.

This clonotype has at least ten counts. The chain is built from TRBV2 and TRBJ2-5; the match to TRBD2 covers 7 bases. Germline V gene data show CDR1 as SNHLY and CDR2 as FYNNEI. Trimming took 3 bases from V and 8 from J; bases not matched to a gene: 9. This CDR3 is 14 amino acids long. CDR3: CASSDSGLVVTQYF. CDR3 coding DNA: TGTGCCAGCAGTGACTCTGGACTAGTCGTTACCCAGTACTTC.

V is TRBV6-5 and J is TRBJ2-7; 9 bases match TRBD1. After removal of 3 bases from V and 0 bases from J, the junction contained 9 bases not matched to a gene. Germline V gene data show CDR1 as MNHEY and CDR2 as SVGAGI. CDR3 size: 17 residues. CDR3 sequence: CASSYTGQGEVSYEQYF. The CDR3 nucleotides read TGTGCCAGCAGTTATACGGGACAGGGTGAAGTCTCCTACGAGCAGTACTTC.

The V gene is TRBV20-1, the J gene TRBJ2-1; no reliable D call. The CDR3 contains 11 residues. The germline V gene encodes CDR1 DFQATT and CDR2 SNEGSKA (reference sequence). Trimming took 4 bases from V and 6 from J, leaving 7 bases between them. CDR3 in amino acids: CSAKKVNEQFF. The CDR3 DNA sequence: TGCAGTGCTAAAAAAGTCAATGAGCAGTTCTTC.

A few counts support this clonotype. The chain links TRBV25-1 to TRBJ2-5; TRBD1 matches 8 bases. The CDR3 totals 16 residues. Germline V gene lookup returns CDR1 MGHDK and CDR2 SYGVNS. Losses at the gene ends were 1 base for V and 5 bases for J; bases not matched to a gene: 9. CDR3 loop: CASSEFGQGTLETQYF. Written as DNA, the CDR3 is TGTGCCAGCAGTGAATTTGGACAGGGAACCCTGGAGACCCAGTACTTC.

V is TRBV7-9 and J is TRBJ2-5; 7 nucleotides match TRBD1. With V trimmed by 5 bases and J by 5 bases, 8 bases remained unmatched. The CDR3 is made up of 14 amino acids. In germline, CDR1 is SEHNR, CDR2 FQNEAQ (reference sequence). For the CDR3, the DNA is TGTGCCAGCAGCACCGCGACAGGGAGTGAGACCCAGTACTTC. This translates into CASSTATGSETQYF.

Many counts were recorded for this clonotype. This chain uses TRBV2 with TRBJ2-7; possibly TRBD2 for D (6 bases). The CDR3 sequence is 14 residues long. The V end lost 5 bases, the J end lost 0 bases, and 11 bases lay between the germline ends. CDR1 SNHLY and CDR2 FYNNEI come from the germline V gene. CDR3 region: CASSPGTYSYEQYF. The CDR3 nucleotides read TGTGCCAGCAGTCCGGGGACTTACTCCTACGAGCAGTACTTC.

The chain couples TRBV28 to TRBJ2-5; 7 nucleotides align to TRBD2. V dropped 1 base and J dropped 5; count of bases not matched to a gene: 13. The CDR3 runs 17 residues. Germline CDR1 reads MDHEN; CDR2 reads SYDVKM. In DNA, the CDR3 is TGTGCCAGCAGTTTATTGGGGGGGAGTTCCGAATCGGAGACCCAGTACTTC. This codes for CASSLLGGSSESETQYF.

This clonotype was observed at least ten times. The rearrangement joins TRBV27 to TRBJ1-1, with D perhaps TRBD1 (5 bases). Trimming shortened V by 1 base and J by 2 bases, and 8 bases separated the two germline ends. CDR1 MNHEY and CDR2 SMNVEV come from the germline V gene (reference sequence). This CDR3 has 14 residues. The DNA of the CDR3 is TGTGCCAGCAGTTTATTACAGGAAAACACTGAAGCTTTCTTT. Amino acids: CASSLLQENTEAFF.

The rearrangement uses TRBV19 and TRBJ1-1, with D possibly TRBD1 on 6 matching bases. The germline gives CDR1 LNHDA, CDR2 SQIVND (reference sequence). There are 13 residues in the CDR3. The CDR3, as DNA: TGTACCACCTGGACAGCCACGAACACTGAAGCTTTCTTT. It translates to CTTWTATNTEAFF.

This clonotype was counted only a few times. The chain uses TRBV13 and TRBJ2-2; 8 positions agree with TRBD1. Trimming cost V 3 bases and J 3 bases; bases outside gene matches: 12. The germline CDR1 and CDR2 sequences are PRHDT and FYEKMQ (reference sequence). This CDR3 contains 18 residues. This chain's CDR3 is CASSLQTGEVLDTGELFF. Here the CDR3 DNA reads TGTGCCAGCAGCTTGCAGACAGGGGAGGTACTGGACACCGGGGAGCTGTTTTTT.

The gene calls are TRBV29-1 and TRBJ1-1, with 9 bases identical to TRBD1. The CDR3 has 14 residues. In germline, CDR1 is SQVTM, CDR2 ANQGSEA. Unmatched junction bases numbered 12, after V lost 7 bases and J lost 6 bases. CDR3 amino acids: CSAMHRGPLAEAFF. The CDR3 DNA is TGCAGCGCTATGCACAGGGGGCCCCTCGCTGAAGCTTTCTTT.

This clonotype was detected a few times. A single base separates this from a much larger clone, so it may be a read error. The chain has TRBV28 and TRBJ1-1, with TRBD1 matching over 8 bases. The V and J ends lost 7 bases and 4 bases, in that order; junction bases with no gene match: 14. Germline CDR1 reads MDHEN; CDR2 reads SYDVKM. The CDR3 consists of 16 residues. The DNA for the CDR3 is TGTGCCAGCAATCTTCGACAGGGGCCCTACAGCACTGAAGCTTTCTTT. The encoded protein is CASNLRQGPYSTEAFF.

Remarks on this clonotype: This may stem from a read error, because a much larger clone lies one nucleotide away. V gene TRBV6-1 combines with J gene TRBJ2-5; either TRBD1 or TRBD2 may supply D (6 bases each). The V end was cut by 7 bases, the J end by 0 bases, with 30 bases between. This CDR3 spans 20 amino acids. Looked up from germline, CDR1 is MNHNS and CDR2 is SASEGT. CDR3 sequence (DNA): TGTGCCAGCACAACCTACATGGACGGGCTCGGGGGCCGTGACCAAGAGACCCAGTACTTC. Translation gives CASTTYMDGLGGRDQETQYF.

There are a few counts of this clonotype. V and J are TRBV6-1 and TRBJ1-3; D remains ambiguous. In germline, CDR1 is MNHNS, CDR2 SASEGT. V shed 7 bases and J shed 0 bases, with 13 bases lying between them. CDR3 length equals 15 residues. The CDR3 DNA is TGTGCCAGCAAAACCGCGATGAGCTCTGGAAACACCATATATTTT. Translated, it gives CASKTAMSSGNTIYF.